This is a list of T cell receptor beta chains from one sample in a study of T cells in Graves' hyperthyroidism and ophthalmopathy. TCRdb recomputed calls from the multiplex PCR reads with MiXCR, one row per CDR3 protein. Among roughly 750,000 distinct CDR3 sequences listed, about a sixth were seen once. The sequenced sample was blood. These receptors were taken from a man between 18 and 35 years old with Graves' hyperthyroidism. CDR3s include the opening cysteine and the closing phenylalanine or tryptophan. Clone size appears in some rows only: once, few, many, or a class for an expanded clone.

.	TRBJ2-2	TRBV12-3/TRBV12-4	CASIPTGNTGELFF
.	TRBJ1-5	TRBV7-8	CASSLGQDLITQHF
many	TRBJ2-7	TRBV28	CATGEGVNEQYF
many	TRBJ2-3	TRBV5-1	CASSLPSGRVTDTQYF
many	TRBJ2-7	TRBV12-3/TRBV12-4	CASSLQGANEQYF
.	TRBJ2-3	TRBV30	CAWTGGYGTDTQYF
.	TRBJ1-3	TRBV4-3	CASSQVISSGNTIYF
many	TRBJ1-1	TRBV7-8	CASSPEEWAGDTEAFF
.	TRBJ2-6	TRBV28	CASSFSLAGANVLTF
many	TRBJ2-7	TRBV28	CASRSGTLYEQYF
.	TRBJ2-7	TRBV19	CASSPGTGPSYEQYF
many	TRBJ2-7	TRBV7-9	CASSLSGNPYEQYF
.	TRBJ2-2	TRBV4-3	CASSRQSNTGELFF
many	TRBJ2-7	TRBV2	CASRSYEQYF
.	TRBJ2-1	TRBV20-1	CSARPPVGDFIPRTYNEQFF
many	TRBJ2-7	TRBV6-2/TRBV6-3	CTSNLTGGLYEQYF
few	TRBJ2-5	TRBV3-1	CASSQDLYRGEETQYF
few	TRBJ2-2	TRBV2	CATSSVRELFF
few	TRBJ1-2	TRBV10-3	CAISVSGRARNGYTF
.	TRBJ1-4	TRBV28	CASSTGQGRGEKLFF
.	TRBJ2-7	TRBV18	CASSEGQGSSYEQYF
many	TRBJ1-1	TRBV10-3	CAISVGGRNTEAFF
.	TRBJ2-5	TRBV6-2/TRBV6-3	CASSYSQGQGSGTQYF
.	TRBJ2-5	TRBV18	CASFEVRAQETQYF
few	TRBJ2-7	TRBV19	CASSVASGTYEQYF
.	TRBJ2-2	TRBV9	CASSVGGTGNTGELFF
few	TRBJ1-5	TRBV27	CASSLSSQYQPQHF
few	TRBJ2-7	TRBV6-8	CASSGGPTRDRVRSYEQYF
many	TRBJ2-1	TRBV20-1	CSARGDGGSLGSYNEQFF
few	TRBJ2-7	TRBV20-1	CSARPGLYEQYF
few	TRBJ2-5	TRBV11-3	CTSSSIGGSQETQYF
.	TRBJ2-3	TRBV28	CASSLRSTSTDTQYF
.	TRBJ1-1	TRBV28	CASSLYEGASEAFF
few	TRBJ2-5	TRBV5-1	CASSRSGSMETQYF
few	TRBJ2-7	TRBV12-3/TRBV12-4	CASSLDRALSYEQYF
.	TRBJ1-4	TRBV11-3	CASSRYGEKLFF
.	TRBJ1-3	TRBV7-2	CASSLDPQSGNTIYF
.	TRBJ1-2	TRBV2	CASSGGGKASYSYTF
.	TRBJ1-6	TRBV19	CASSTRRSHNSPLHF
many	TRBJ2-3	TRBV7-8	CASSLDRLTTDTQYF
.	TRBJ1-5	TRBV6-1	CASREEGGQPQHF
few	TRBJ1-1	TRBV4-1	CASSQDQVVRAEAFF